Below, 6 T cell receptor beta chains from the same sample are listed, as sequenced in a study of TIL therapy for anti-PD-1-resistant metastatic lung cancer. This was the immunoSEQ v3 assay. This table comes from immunoSEQ multiplex PCR, and its TCRdb copy is limited to in-frame clones, with some not included. Found here are about 60,000 clones, roughly 66% of them singletons; the top ten hold around 6.6%. As for time point: pre-treatment sample, taken before nivolumab and TIL therapy. Here the sequenced sample was blood, taken at baseline. All receptors come from a person aged 25-85 years with non-small cell lung cancer.

The chain employs TRBV6-6 and TRBJ2-7, with D uncertain. The CDR3 has 14 residues. Germline assignment: CDR1 MNHNY and CDR2 SVGAGI (reference sequence). The ends were cut back, 2 bases at V and 7 bases at J, with 15 bases in the middle. The CDR3 here is CASSYHDPMEEQYF. The CDR3 nucleotides read TGTGCCAGCAGTTACCATGACCCGATGGAGGAGCAGTACTTC.

The chain recombines TRBV28 with TRBJ1-2; no definite D call. Germline V gives CDR1 MDHEN, CDR2 SYDVKM. Trimming cost V 7 bases and J 3 bases, with 15 bases left between them. This CDR3 contains 14 residues. CDR3 bases: TGTGCCAGCACCTTCGGAGATCGTTACTATGGCTACACCTTC. It specifies CASTFGDRYYGYTF.

This rearrangement joins TRBV5-1 to TRBJ2-2; a weak D match, TRBD2 (5 bases). Trimming left V 5 bases short and J 3 bases short, with 11 bases between. CDR3 length: 14 residues. The V gene's germline CDR1 is SGHRS and CDR2 YFSETQ. CDR3 region: CASRVGVDTGELFF. The DNA of the CDR3 is TGCGCCAGCAGGGTGGGAGTCGACACCGGGGAGCTGTTTTTT.

This rearrangement joins TRBV7-8 to TRBJ2-7, with D maybe TRBD2 (5 bases). The CDR3 is made up of 14 amino acids. V was cut by 3 bases and J by 7 bases, with 16 bases left in between. CDR1 SGHVS and CDR2 FQNEAQ come from the germline V gene. In nucleotides, the CDR3 is TGTGCCAGCAGCTTTACCGGACTCTCCTGGGAGCAGTACTTC. This encodes CASSFTGLSWEQYF.

This clone showed up just once. The V call is TRBV14, the J call TRBJ2-5; TRBD2 matches 9 bases. CDR1 SGHDN and CDR2 FVKESK come from the germline V gene. Germline trimming cut 0 bases from V and 4 bases from J; bases unmatched to any gene: 12. The CDR3 has 18 amino acids. The CDR3 sequence: CASSQDQPGGRALETQYF. In DNA, the CDR3 is TGTGCCAGCAGCCAAGATCAGCCCGGCGGGAGGGCCTTAGAGACCCAGTACTTC.

The chain links TRBV9 to TRBJ2-1, with a possible D match to TRBD2 (6 bases). Per germline, CDR1 SGDLS and CDR2 YYNGEE. Trimming took off 4 bases at V and 6 bases at J, with 17 bases between the two ends. CDR3 size: 15 residues. This CDR3 reads CASSTGTGPTNEQFF. DNA of the CDR3: TGTGCCAGCAGCACCGGGACTGGACCAACCAATGAGCAGTTCTTC.